This entry lists 23 T cell receptor beta chains sequenced from one sample in a study of T cells expressing NK-cell markers. One entry per CDR3 protein, without DNA, is what TCRdb gives after re-calling the 5' RACE reads. Recorded for this sample: some 300,000 distinct CDR3 sequences. The material sequenced was blood T cells: a sorted CD56 or NKG2C T cell subset, CD4+ or CD8+ T cells, or bulk PBMC T cells (not recorded which). The receptors shown here come from a man younger than 35 in good health.

The chain recombines TRBV30 with TRBJ1-5. Germline CDR1 is GTSNPN and CDR2 is SVGIG (reference sequence). The CDR3 length is 13 residues. CDR3 region: CAWSIEKGQPQHF.

This rearrangement joins TRBV7-2 to TRBJ2-3; TCRdb indicates TRBD2, and absent DNA this call remains unverified. Germline CDR1 and CDR2: SGHTA and FQGNSA. The length of the CDR3 is 20 residues. CDR3 amino acids: CASSLALAGGHRGATDTQYF.

This chain links TRBV28 with TRBJ2-5; the TRBD2 assignment by TCRdb is unverifiable without DNA. CDR1 is MDHEN, CDR2 SYDVKM, per germline. The CDR3 runs to 14 residues. The CDR3 loop reads CASSPASGSETQYF.

J is TRBJ2-1 and V is TRBV18. Looked up from germline, CDR1 is KGHSH and CDR2 is LQKENI. This CDR3 spans 13 amino acids. CDR3 sequence reads: CASSLDKNNEQFF.

The chain recombines TRBV19 with TRBJ1-5; TCRdb indicates TRBD1, and absent DNA this call remains unverified. This CDR3 is built from 15 residues. The V gene's germline CDR1 is LNHDA and CDR2 SQIVND (reference sequence). Here the CDR3 reads CASSTGDSSSGPQHF.

The chain employs TRBV5-4 and TRBJ2-1; TCRdb's D call, TRBD2, is unchecked because there is no DNA. Germline V gene sequence: CDR1 SGHNT, CDR2 YYREEE (reference sequence). The CDR3 is made up of 17 amino acids. CDR3 residues: CASSLRLAGGPLDEQFF.

The CDR3 is CASSLGREATEQYF. The chain is built from TRBV7-9 and TRBJ2-7; TCRdb lists TRBD2, though no DNA is available to test this call. The CDR3 has 14 amino acids. Germline-derived CDR1 and CDR2 are SEHNR and FQNEAQ (reference sequence).

The genes are TRBV7-6 and TRBJ2-2. Germline V gene data show CDR1 as SGHVS and CDR2 as FNYEAQ. This CDR3 is 17 amino acids long. The chain's CDR3 is CASSLSFPAVNTGELFF.

The chain is built from TRBV29-1 and TRBJ2-5. Germline CDR1 is SQVTM and CDR2 is ANQGSEA. The CDR3 has 11 amino acids. The CDR3 reads CSVVIQETQYF.

This chain uses TRBV6-5 with TRBJ2-3; TCRdb's assignment of TRBD1 cannot be checked, as there is no DNA. The CDR3 totals 16 residues. Germline V gives CDR1 MNHEY, CDR2 SVGAGI. The CDR3 region is CASNHLPGGIADTQYF.

The chain is built from TRBV20-1 and TRBJ2-5; TCRdb's D call, TRBD1, is unchecked because there is no DNA. The CDR3 runs to 13 residues. Germline loops: CDR1 DFQATT, CDR2 SNEGSKA (reference sequence). Here the CDR3 reads CSARRGGQETQYF.

This rearrangement joins TRBV29-1 to TRBJ2-2; as DNA is missing, the TRBD1 call by TCRdb cannot be tested. CDR3 length: 15 residues. The V gene's germline CDR1 is SQVTM and CDR2 ANQGSEA. CDR3 loop: CSVFVPGQGIGELFF.

The rearrangement uses TRBV29-1 and TRBJ2-4; no DNA is available, so the TRBD1 call from TCRdb remains unchecked. There are 12 residues in the CDR3. The germline V gene encodes CDR1 SQVTM and CDR2 ANQGSEA. The CDR3 loop is CSANDGQGIQYF.

The chain recombines TRBV12-3 or TRBV12-4 with TRBJ2-5. CDR3 size: 14 residues. CDR3 sequence: CASSFAVMGETQYF.

V usage is TRBV19 and J usage is TRBJ2-7. The CDR3 covers 15 residues. The germline gives CDR1 LNHDA, CDR2 SQIVND (reference sequence). CDR3 in amino acids: CASSIVGRSSYEQYF.

The V gene is TRBV5-1, the J gene TRBJ2-7; as DNA is missing, the TRBD1 call by TCRdb cannot be tested. The germline V gene has CDR1 SGHRS and CDR2 YFSETQ. The CDR3 extends over 15 amino acids. The CDR3 is CASSLTGANPYEQYF.

The chain recombines TRBV2 with TRBJ2-6. The CDR3 length is 15 residues. Looked up from germline, CDR1 is SNHLY and CDR2 is FYNNEI. The CDR3 region is CASQKRVSGANVLTF.

This chain joins TRBV20-1 and TRBJ1-4. Germline lookup yields CDR1 DFQATT and CDR2 SNEGSKA (reference sequence). The CDR3 consists of 12 residues. The CDR3 sequence: CSARDGNEKLFF.

The V call is TRBV7-8, the J call TRBJ2-5; absent DNA, TCRdb's TRBD2 call cannot be checked. This CDR3 region has 16 residues. The V gene's germline CDR1 is SGHVS and CDR2 FQNEAQ. CDR3 amino acids: CASSQGLAGALETQYF.

This chain uses TRBV12-3 or TRBV12-4 with TRBJ2-3; TCRdb's D call of TRBD1 is untestable without DNA. This CDR3 is built from 17 residues. The CDR3 here is CASSRPQLVTSTDTQYF.

This CDR3 is CASSVQGQPQHF. The rearrangement joins TRBV7-2 to TRBJ1-5; absent DNA, TCRdb's TRBD1 call cannot be checked. The CDR3 spans 12 residues. CDR1 and CDR2 from the germline V gene are SGHTA and FQGNSA.

This chain uses TRBV12-3 or TRBV12-4 with TRBJ2-3; the TRBD1 assignment by TCRdb is unverifiable without DNA. This CDR3 comprises 15 residues. CDR3 sequence reads: CASTPSPGLSDTQYF.

The chain links TRBV11-2 to TRBJ2-2. Germline loops: CDR1 SGHAT, CDR2 FQNNGV. The CDR3 is 16 residues long. The CDR3 loop is CASSFGIMVGTGELFF. The complete variable domain, with remaining parts taken from reference TRBV11-2 and TRBJ2-2, reads EAGVAQSPRYKIIEKRQSVAFWCNPISGHATLYWYQQILGQGPKLLIQFQNNGVVDDSQLPKDRFSAERLKGVDSTLKIQPAKLEDSAVYLCASSFGIMVGTGELFFGEGSRLTVL.